This entry is about one T cell receptor beta chain. No antigen is known for it. The sample comes from a study of T cells in localized non-small cell lung cancer. Sequenced by immunoSEQ multiplex PCR; TCRdb stores in-frame clones only, minus some. The data show some 2,700 clones, roughly 27% seen once. General study results and limits: Adjacent lung held a median roughly 56 of the top 100 tumor clones. There was an association of higher blood T cell density with longer overall survival. Uninvolved nearby lung showed the greatest T cell clonality, exceeding that found in tumor.

The source is a female donor of 60 years or more with stage I squamous cell lung carcinoma. This material consisted of normal lung tissue next to the tumor, taken before any cancer treatment.

CDR3 residues: CASSFPRRAGRNNEQFF. The CDR3 DNA reads as TGTGCCAGCAGTTTCCCTCGGAGAGCGGGAAGGAACAATGAGCAGTTCTTC. The chain joins TRBV28 to TRBJ2-1; 7 nucleotides line up with TRBD2. The CDR3 loop spans 17 amino acids. Unmatched junction bases numbered 13, after V lost 3 bases and J lost 5 bases. The germline gives CDR1 MDHEN, CDR2 SYDVKM. The full variable domain, its missing parts supplied by reference TRBV28 and TRBJ2-1, is DVKVTQSSRYLVKRTGEKVFLECVQDMDHENMFWYRQDPGLGLRLIYFSYDVKMKEKGDIPEGYSVSREKKERFSLILESASTNQTSMYLCASSFPRRAGRNNEQFFGPGTRLTVL.